Following are 27 T cell receptor beta chains from one sample sequenced in a study of cytomegalovirus exposure and HLA in healthy donors. Both 60 Vbeta primers and 13 Jbeta primers went into the PCR. Clones were read by immunoSEQ multiplex PCR, and TCRdb kept only the in-frame ones, dropping some. The profile shows 95,000 to 100,000 clones, over 70% of them singletons. The sequenced sample consisted of PBMCs. All receptors derive from a man aged 45 to 65 in good health and CMV-seronegative.

The chain combines TRBV19 with TRBJ1-1; 7 bases match TRBD1. Germline CDR1 and CDR2: LNHDA and SQIVND (reference sequence). J was trimmed by 1 base and V by 5 bases; bases with no gene match: 4. The CDR3 contains 14 residues. CDR3 nucleotide sequence: TGTGCCAGTAGTCTAGGGACAGAGAACACTGAAGCTTTCTTT. It codes for CASSLGTENTEAFF.

The chain carries TRBV7-2 and TRBJ2-2; the match to TRBD1 covers 8 bases. From germline, CDR1 is SGHTA and CDR2 FQGNSA. V was clipped by 5 bases and J by 0 bases; unmatched bases: 2. This CDR3 region has 15 residues. The CDR3 nucleotides are TGTGCCAGCAGCAGACAGGGGCCGAACACCGGGGAGCTGTTTTTT. Encoded protein: CASSRQGPNTGELFF.

The rearrangement links TRBV30 to TRBJ1-2; TRBD1 agrees at 9 bases. The ends lost 3 bases at V and 6 bases at J; junction bases unmatched: 5. The germline V gene has CDR1 GTSNPN and CDR2 SVGIG (reference sequence). The CDR3 covers 13 residues. The CDR3 DNA sequence: TGTGCCTGGAGGGGTTGGACAGGGGATGGCTACACCTTC. It is translated as CAWRGWTGDGYTF.

This chain uses TRBV28 with TRBJ1-4, with D maybe TRBD1 (6 bases). This CDR3 is 12 amino acids long. Trimming cost V 6 bases and J 8 bases, with 10 bases left between them. Germline-derived CDR1 and CDR2 are MDHEN and SYDVKM. The CDR3 nucleotides are TGTGCCAGCAGCCAAGACAGGGAAAAACTGTTTTTT. It encodes CASSQDREKLFF.

The rearrangement joins TRBV28 to TRBJ1-5, with 9 bases aligning to TRBD1. V was clipped by 5 bases and J by 6 bases; unmatched bases: 8. This CDR3 is 15 amino acids long. CDR1 is MDHEN, CDR2 SYDVKM, per germline. CDR3 amino acids: CASSRRTGEGQPQHF. For the CDR3, the DNA is TGTGCCAGCAGTCGCCGGACAGGGGAGGGTCAGCCCCAGCATTTT.

CDR3 residues: CASRSGQQNYGYTF. The CDR3 region has the DNA TGTGCCAGCAGATCTGGACAGCAGAACTATGGCTACACCTTC. This chain uses TRBV28 with TRBJ1-2, with D possibly TRBD1 on 6 matching bases. This CDR3 has 14 residues. The V end lost 6 bases, the J end lost 2 bases, and 13 bases lay between the germline ends. Germline-derived CDR1 and CDR2 are MDHEN and SYDVKM.

The chain carries TRBV7-9 and TRBJ1-2, with D possibly matching TRBD1 (5 bases). This CDR3 is 12 amino acids long. V lost 6 bases and J 2 bases, leaving 7 bases between the germline ends. The germline V gene encodes CDR1 SEHNR and CDR2 FQNEAQ (reference sequence). CDR3 DNA sequence: TGTGCCAGCAGTGGGGGGAACTATGGCTACACCTTC. Its translation: CASSGGNYGYTF.

The chain is built from TRBV5-1 and TRBJ2-2; D perhaps matches TRBD2 (6 bases). Germline CDR1 SGHRS, CDR2 YFSETQ. Trimming removed 0 bases at V and 2 bases at J, with 8 bases between. The CDR3 has 15 residues. The CDR3 loop reads CASSLDGGNTGELFF. CDR3 bases: TGCGCCAGCAGCTTGGACGGGGGAAACACCGGGGAGCTGTTTTTT. Full variable domain (rest looked up from reference TRBV5-1 and TRBJ2-2): KAGVTQTPRYLIKTRGQQVTLSCSPISGHRSVSWYQQTPGQGLQFLFEYFSETQRNKGNFPGRFSGRQFSNSRSEMNVSTLELGDSALYLCASSLDGGNTGELFFGEGSRLTVL.

The CDR3 region has the DNA TGTGCCAGTAGTACCACAGGGCGAGCAACTAATGAAAAACTGTTTTTT. As protein: CASSTTGRATNEKLFF. V and J are TRBV19 and TRBJ1-4; TRBD1 might be the D (6 bases). Germline lookup yields CDR1 LNHDA and CDR2 SQIVND (reference sequence). V was clipped by 4 bases and J by 0 bases, with 12 bases between them. This CDR3 spans 16 amino acids.

V gene TRBV4-1 combines with J gene TRBJ1-1, with D possibly being TRBD1 (5 bases). This CDR3 spans 16 amino acids. V was clipped by 1 base and J by 2 bases, with 14 bases between them. Germline CDR1 MGHRA, CDR2 YSYEKL. The DNA for the CDR3 is TGCGCCAGCAGCCAAGCGAATACAGGTATTAACACTGAAGCTTTCTTT. Translation: CASSQANTGINTEAFF.

The rearrangement links TRBV11-1 to TRBJ2-6; D remains ambiguous. With 5 bases removed from V and 1 base from J, the gap between germline ends came to 6 bases. CDR1 SGHAT and CDR2 FQDESV come from the germline V gene (reference sequence). The CDR3 spans 14 residues. The CDR3 loop is CASSLFSGANVLTF. As DNA, the CDR3 is TGTGCCAGCAGCCTGTTTTCTGGGGCCAACGTCCTGACTTTC.

V usage is TRBV7-2 and J usage is TRBJ2-2; the D is unclear. Trimming took 7 bases from V and 3 from J, leaving 6 bases between them. CDR1 is SGHTA and CDR2 is FQGNSA in the germline V gene. This CDR3 has 12 amino acids. Here the CDR3 DNA reads TGTGCCAGCACCCTAGACACCGGGGAGCTGTTTTTT. Amino acid sequence: CASTLDTGELFF.

V and J are TRBV28 and TRBJ1-1; TRBD1 aligns across 10 bases. The ends lost 6 bases at V and 1 base at J; junction bases unmatched: 5. CDR3 length equals 15 residues. Germline V lookup: CDR1 MDHEN, CDR2 SYDVKM. In DNA form, the CDR3 reads TGTGCCAGCAGGACCGGGACAGGGGAGAACACTGAAGCTTTCTTT. Encoded protein: CASRTGTGENTEAFF.

Note on this clone: One end of the junction varies from germline; a read error may be responsible. The chain is built from TRBV5-1 and TRBJ1-5; D is undetermined. The CDR3 has 14 amino acids. Germline V CDR1 and CDR2: SGHRS, YFSETQ. CDR3: CASTLDGGNQPQHF. The CDR3 nucleotides read TGCGCCAGCACCTTGGACGGTGGCAATCAGCCCCAGCATTTT.

This clone appeared a few times. The gene calls are TRBV5-1 and TRBJ2-5, with D maybe TRBD1 (6 bases). Between the trimmed V and J ends, which lost 0 bases and 2 bases, there was a span of 11 bases. The V gene's germline CDR1 is SGHRS and CDR2 YFSETQ. The CDR3 contains 15 residues. In DNA, the CDR3 is TGCGCCAGCAGCTTGGGGACAGTTGGGCAAGAGACCCAGTACTTC. Protein product: CASSLGTVGQETQYF.

V is TRBV10-3 and J is TRBJ2-6, with TRBD1 matching 10 bases. Germline-derived CDR1 and CDR2 are ENHRY and SYGVKD. The CDR3 loop spans 17 amino acids. V gave up 2 bases and J gave up 3 bases; unmatched junction bases: 4. CDR3 sequence: CAISEETGGGGANVLTF. The CDR3, as DNA: TGTGCCATCAGTGAGGAGACAGGGGGCGGTGGGGCCAACGTCCTGACTTTC.

V usage is TRBV19 and J usage is TRBJ2-7; the match to TRBD2 covers 11 bases. Germline lookup yields CDR1 LNHDA and CDR2 SQIVND (reference sequence). V shed 4 bases and J 11 bases; nucleotides not matched to a gene: 10. The CDR3 consists of 14 residues. The chain's CDR3 is CASSKPGLAEAKYF. CDR3 nucleotide sequence: TGTGCCAGTAGTAAACCGGGACTAGCGGAGGCTAAGTACTTC.

A few counts support this clone. The chain has TRBV5-6 and TRBJ2-2, with a weak D call TRBD1 (6 bases). The ends were cut back, 1 base at V and 2 bases at J, with 12 bases in the middle. Germline CDR1 reads SGHDT; CDR2 reads YYEEEE. The CDR3 spans 16 residues. The CDR3 sequence: CASSLFGTPNTGELFF. In nucleotides, the CDR3 is TGTGCCAGCAGCTTGTTTGGGACACCCAACACCGGGGAGCTGTTTTTT.

The chain links TRBV14 to TRBJ2-7, with 7 bases matching TRBD1. Germline lookup yields CDR1 SGHDN and CDR2 FVKESK. The CDR3 covers 15 residues. The junction had 7 bases not matched to a gene; V was cut back by 2 bases and J by 3 bases. The CDR3 DNA sequence: TGTGCCAGCAGCCAACGGGTCCGGGACAGCTACGAGCAGTACTTC. It codes for CASSQRVRDSYEQYF.

The chain recombines TRBV7-2 with TRBJ2-5, with D possibly being TRBD1 (6 bases). The V end was cut by 3 bases, the J end by 2 bases, with 10 bases between. The CDR3 spans 14 residues. Per the germline V gene, CDR1 is SGHTA and CDR2 is FQGNSA. The CDR3 is CASSFRGQQETQYF. The CDR3 DNA is TGTGCCAGCAGCTTCCGAGGACAGCAAGAGACCCAGTACTTC. Combining the CDR3 with reference TRBV7-2 and TRBJ2-5 gives the whole variable domain GAGVSQSPSNKVTEKGKDVELRCDPISGHTALYWYRQSLGQGLEFLIYFQGNSAPDKSGLPSDRFSAERTGGSVSTLTIQRTQQEDSAVYLCASSFRGQQETQYFGPGTRLLVL.

The rearrangement uses TRBV5-1 and TRBJ2-5; possibly TRBD1 for D (5 bases). The CDR3 consists of 15 residues. Germline V CDR1 and CDR2: SGHRS, YFSETQ. Trimming removed 4 bases at V and 9 bases at J, with 22 bases between. CDR3 loop: CASSPGQGPRWAQYF. The CDR3 DNA reads as TGCGCCAGCAGCCCTGGGCAGGGCCCAAGGTGGGCCCAGTACTTC. Together with reference TRBV5-1 and TRBJ2-5, the CDR3 gives the full variable domain: KAGVTQTPRYLIKTRGQQVTLSCSPISGHRSVSWYQQTPGQGLQFLFEYFSETQRNKGNFPGRFSGRQFSNSRSEMNVSTLELGDSALYLCASSPGQGPRWAQYFGPGTRLLVL.

The chain combines TRBV28 with TRBJ2-3, with 7 nucleotides matching TRBD2. CDR1 is MDHEN and CDR2 is SYDVKM in the germline V gene. The CDR3 runs to 12 residues. The CDR3: CDSRGDTDTQYF. As DNA, the CDR3 is TGTGACAGTCGGGGGGACACAGATACGCAGTATTTT. Based on the CDR3 plus reference TRBV28 and TRBJ2-3, the full variable domain is DVKVTQSSRYLVKRTGEKVFLECVQDMDHENMFWYRQDPGLGLRLIYFSYDVKMKEKGDIPEGYSVSREKKERFSLILESASTNQTSMYLCDSRGDTDTQYFGPGTRLTVL.

This chain joins TRBV13 and TRBJ1-3, with 9 bases identical to TRBD1. This CDR3 comprises 14 residues. CDR1 is PRHDT and CDR2 is FYEKMQ in the germline V gene (reference sequence). V was clipped by 5 bases and J by 4 bases; unmatched bases: 3. The CDR3 DNA follows: TGTGCCAGCAGCCCGACAGGGGGGGGAAACACCATATATTTT. This gives the protein CASSPTGGGNTIYF.

The count of this clone is one. The chain is built from TRBV5-1 and TRBJ1-1; D is undetermined. This CDR3 has 11 residues. From germline, CDR1 is SGHRS and CDR2 YFSETQ. Trimming stripped 6 bases from V and 4 bases from J, with 7 bases between. The CDR3 nucleotides are TGCGCCAGCAATACGGGCACTGAAGCTTTCTTT. It specifies CASNTGTEAFF.

The chain joins TRBV6-5 to TRBJ1-1, with TRBD1 identical over 8 bases. CDR3 length: 14 amino acids. Germline V gives CDR1 MNHEY, CDR2 SVGAGI. After removal of 4 bases from V and 4 bases from J, the junction contained 5 bases not matched to a gene. The DNA for the CDR3 is TGTGCCAGCAGTTCTACTGACAGGGGCACTGAAGCTTTCTTT. Translated, it gives CASSSTDRGTEAFF.

The chain uses TRBV5-1 and TRBJ1-2, with a weak D call TRBD1 (6 bases). Germline CDR1 and CDR2: SGHRS and YFSETQ. The CDR3 runs to 15 residues. V dropped 1 base and J dropped 7 bases, with 17 bases sitting between them. CDR3 DNA sequence: TGCGCCAGCAGCTTGCTTCCAGGGGAGTATGGTGGCTACACCTTC. It encodes CASSLLPGEYGGYTF.

This chain uses TRBV30 with TRBJ2-2, with 7 bases fitting TRBD2. Germline CDR1 is GTSNPN and CDR2 is SVGIG (reference sequence). This CDR3 has 14 amino acids. V trimming: 4 bases; J trimming: 3 bases; junction bases outside the gene matches: 5. DNA of the CDR3: TGTGCCTGGAAATGGGGGGGGGACACCGGGGAGCTGTTTTTT. It yields the protein CAWKWGGDTGELFF.